Listed below are T cell receptor beta chains from one sample, sequenced in a study of CD8+ T cells in alopecia areata. The method was immunoSEQ multiplex PCR; TCRdb's version includes in-frame clones alone and lacks a portion of them. The table records about 180,000 clones, just under 60% of them present only once. The sequences come from CD4+ T cells sorted from blood, collected at week 0. The origin of the receptors is a human donor with alopecia areata. CDR3s include the opening cysteine and the closing phenylalanine or tryptophan. The order of the fields is V gene, CDR3 length, CDR3 protein.

V gene: TRBV29-1; CDR3 length: 15; CDR3 protein: CSVEDQRREAETQYF
V gene: TRBV4-1; CDR3 length: 16; CDR3 protein: CASSQDRAVPWETQYF
V gene: TRBV2; CDR3 length: 19; CDR3 protein: CASSGTMTVLASGANVLTF
V gene: TRBV30; CDR3 length: 15; CDR3 protein: CAWSVTLVGVTEAFF
V gene: TRBV29-1; CDR3 length: 12; CDR3 protein: CSVDQQGDEQYF
V gene: TRBV30; CDR3 length: 12; CDR3 protein: CAWSLTGHEQFF
V gene: TRBV7-8; CDR3 length: 17; CDR3 protein: CASSATGGGSGANVLTF
V gene: TRBV9; CDR3 length: 14; CDR3 protein: CASSGGGIGDTQYF
V gene: TRBV30; CDR3 length: 13; CDR3 protein: CATDGRGHNEQFF
V gene: TRBV7-9; CDR3 length: 13; CDR3 protein: CASSTYRDAALHF
V gene: TRBV4-2; CDR3 length: 15; CDR3 protein: CASSHLVSTGYEQYF
V gene: TRBV5-1; CDR3 length: 15; CDR3 protein: CASNPREGMNTEAFF
V gene: TRBV18; CDR3 length: 12; CDR3 protein: CASSPPGTEAFF
V gene: TRBV11-2; CDR3 length: 14; CDR3 protein: CASSSLSYQETQYF
V gene: TRBV30; CDR3 length: 13; CDR3 protein: CAWSVSGNQPQHF
V gene: TRBV5-5; CDR3 length: 15; CDR3 protein: CASSPIAGGPTEAFF
V gene: TRBV29-1; CDR3 length: 13; CDR3 protein: CSVGFRLTSEQYF
V gene: TRBV29-1; CDR3 length: 13; CDR3 protein: CSVLDRGGQPQHF
V gene: TRBV5-1; CDR3 length: 16; CDR3 protein: CASSLDGQSSTDTQYF
V gene: TRBV29-1; CDR3 length: 14; CDR3 protein: CSVDPAFGSAEAFF
V gene: TRBV4-2; CDR3 length: 14; CDR3 protein: CASSQGTGVYEQYF
V gene: TRBV30; CDR3 length: 11; CDR3 protein: CAWTRSYEQYF
V gene: TRBV2; CDR3 length: 15; CDR3 protein: CASRMDRGLNTEAFF
V gene: TRBV10-2; CDR3 length: 15; CDR3 protein: CASSDPGGVADTQYF
V gene: TRBV30; CDR3 length: 15; CDR3 protein: CAWSRGQGRADTQYF
V gene: TRBV7-9; CDR3 length: 14; CDR3 protein: CASSHSGTAYGYTF
V gene: TRBV2; CDR3 length: 16; CDR3 protein: CASSGTSGGSRDTQYF
V gene: TRBV2; CDR3 length: 13; CDR3 protein: CASSAWAGYGYTF
V gene: TRBV30; CDR3 length: 12; CDR3 protein: CAWEPMNTEAFF
V gene: TRBV7-2; CDR3 length: 12; CDR3 protein: CASTPTAAGYTF
V gene: TRBV2; CDR3 length: 17; CDR3 protein: CASSETSLALGAGELFF
V gene: TRBV29-1; CDR3 length: 13; CDR3 protein: CSVDPGGSYEQYF
V gene: TRBV12-5; CDR3 length: 13; CDR3 protein: CASGLVLIGGYTF
V gene: TRBV29-1; CDR3 length: 13; CDR3 protein: CSVEQGVDTEAFF
V gene: TRBV2; CDR3 length: 15; CDR3 protein: CASSLDSPRGNEQFF
V gene: TRBV28; CDR3 length: 13; CDR3 protein: CASSLGWPTEAFF
V gene: TRBV19; CDR3 length: 15; CDR3 protein: CASSISRAGQQPQHF
V gene: TRBV29-1; CDR3 length: 13; CDR3 protein: CSVTGATNQPQHF
V gene: TRBV7-6; CDR3 length: 14; CDR3 protein: CASSGTLGAYEQYF
V gene: TRBV2; CDR3 length: 13; CDR3 protein: CASNRPGAYEQYF
V gene: TRBV11-1; CDR3 length: 15; CDR3 protein: CASSPEPGQGPVRVF
V gene: TRBV4-2; CDR3 length: 16; CDR3 protein: CASSPRTSGARETQYF
V gene: TRBV2; CDR3 length: 18; CDR3 protein: CASSDLAGGPHGTDTQYF
V gene: TRBV2; CDR3 length: 13; CDR3 protein: CASRIGGANVLTF
V gene: TRBV6-1; CDR3 length: 15; CDR3 protein: CASSEGFWGTSGYTF
V gene: TRBV29-1; CDR3 length: 12; CDR3 protein: CSVGSPGNTIYF
V gene: TRBV6-1; CDR3 length: 14; CDR3 protein: CASGERGLTDTQYF
V gene: TRBV7-9; CDR3 length: 11; CDR3 protein: CASSPLYEQYF
V gene: TRBV5-1; CDR3 length: 13; CDR3 protein: CASSSGSSYEQYF
V gene: TRBV29-1; CDR3 length: 14; CDR3 protein: CSSTGASDTGELFF
V gene: TRBV7-9; CDR3 length: 14; CDR3 protein: CASSYGQGAEGYTF
V gene: TRBV7-9; CDR3 length: 13; CDR3 protein: CASSSIQGYGYTF
V gene: TRBV5-1; CDR3 length: 14; CDR3 protein: CASSLTVVGTEAFF
V gene: TRBV5-1; CDR3 length: 15; CDR3 protein: CASSSGQGALNEQYF
V gene: TRBV29-1; CDR3 length: 13; CDR3 protein: CSVEGAANYGYTF
V gene: TRBV4-1; CDR3 length: 11; CDR3 protein: CASSIGDTQYF
V gene: TRBV4-1; CDR3 length: 12; CDR3 protein: CASSQNNSPLHF
V gene: TRBV6-5; CDR3 length: 13; CDR3 protein: CASRGDKNYGYTF
V gene: TRBV7-9; CDR3 length: 13; CDR3 protein: CASSWTGEETQYF
V gene: TRBV9; CDR3 length: 15; CDR3 protein: CASSNRDGASYEQYF